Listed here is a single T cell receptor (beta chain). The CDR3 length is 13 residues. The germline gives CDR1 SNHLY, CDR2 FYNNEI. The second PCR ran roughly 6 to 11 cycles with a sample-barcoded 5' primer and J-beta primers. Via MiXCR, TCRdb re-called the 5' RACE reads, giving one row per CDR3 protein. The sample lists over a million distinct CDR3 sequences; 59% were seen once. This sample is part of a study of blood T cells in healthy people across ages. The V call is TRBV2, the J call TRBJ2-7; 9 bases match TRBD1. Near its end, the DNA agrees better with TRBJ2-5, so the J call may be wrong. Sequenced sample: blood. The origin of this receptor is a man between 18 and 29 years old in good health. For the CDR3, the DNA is TGTGCCAGGACAGGGGGGATCGAGGAGACCCAGTACTTC. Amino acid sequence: CARTGGIEETQYF.